The 23 T cell receptor beta chains given below trace back to one sample, sequenced in a study of identical twins. TCRdb re-called the 5' RACE reads through MiXCR, storing one row per CDR3 protein. The table records 230,000 or so distinct CDR3 sequences, approximately 8.6% of them present only once. The sample was also linked to a second study, of yellow fever vaccine responses in identical twins.

Sequenced: CD8+ T cells sorted from blood. The receptors here all came from a woman between 18 and 29 years old in good health.

This clonotype was counted between two and nine times. J is TRBJ2-7 and V is TRBV12-3 or TRBV12-4; tentative D call: TRBD2 (5 bases). Trimming cost V 3 bases and J 5 bases, with 11 bases left between them. The CDR3 extends over 13 amino acids. The CDR3 region has the DNA TGTGCCAGCAGTTTTACGGGGTTCCACGAGCAGTACTTC. Translated: CASSFTGFHEQYF.

This clonotype was picked up a small number of times. This chain connects TRBV29-1 to TRBJ2-1; D is unresolved. CDR1 and CDR2 (germline): SQVTM, ANQGSEA. The ends were cut back, 3 bases at V and 2 bases at J, with 5 bases in the middle. The CDR3 loop spans 12 amino acids. The CDR3 region is CSVEYPYNEQFF. The DNA for the CDR3 is TGCAGCGTTGAGTATCCCTACAATGAGCAGTTCTTC.

The chain links TRBV11-1 to TRBJ2-5, with a weak D call TRBD1 (5 bases). The CDR3 has 19 residues. Germline V gene lookup returns CDR1 SGHAT and CDR2 FQDESV (reference sequence). The V and J ends lost 2 bases and 5 bases respectively, with 27 bases between them. CDR3 sequence reads: CASSLLADLLGAPEETQYF. CDR3 nucleotides: TGTGCCAGCAGCTTATTGGCGGATCTTCTAGGGGCGCCGGAGGAGACCCAGTACTTC.

The chain is built from TRBV27 and TRBJ1-1; a weak D match, TRBD1 (6 bases). V lost 3 bases and J 5 bases, leaving 16 bases between the germline ends. The V gene's germline CDR1 is MNHEY and CDR2 SMNVEV (reference sequence). CDR3 length: 15 residues. The CDR3 is CASSFSRGAMTEAFF. The CDR3 nucleotides read TGTGCCAGCAGTTTTTCTCGGGGGGCTATGACTGAAGCTTTCTTT.

The chain couples TRBV4-3 to TRBJ2-3; 8 bases are shared with TRBD1. Looked up from germline, CDR1 is LGHNA and CDR2 is YSLEER. J was trimmed by 0 bases and V by 0 bases; bases with no gene match: 5. This CDR3 is 17 amino acids long. CDR3 nucleotides: TGCGCCAGCAGCCAAGATAAGACAGGGGCTAGCACAGATACGCAGTATTTT. Translation gives CASSQDKTGASTDTQYF.

The sample holds many counts of this clonotype. The chain links TRBV4-3 to TRBJ1-4, with D maybe TRBD1 (6 bases). This CDR3 contains 16 residues. V was clipped by 0 bases and J by 3 bases, with 11 bases between them. Germline CDR1 and CDR2: LGHNA and YSLEER. In DNA, the CDR3 is TGCGCCAGCAGCCAAGATGGTGAGGGGGCTAATGAAAAACTGTTTTTT. Protein product: CASSQDGEGANEKLFF.

This clonotype was seen repeatedly, ten times or more. This chain joins TRBV29-1 and TRBJ2-1, with 7 nucleotides matching TRBD2. This CDR3 is 13 amino acids long. The V segment lost 3 bases and the J segment 5 bases; nucleotides outside the gene matches: 4. In germline, CDR1 is SQVTM, CDR2 ANQGSEA. The CDR3 region has the DNA TGCAGCGTTGACTCAGGACTAGACAATGAGCAGTTCTTC. Its translation is CSVDSGLDNEQFF.

V gene TRBV7-2 combines with J gene TRBJ2-5; 12 nucleotides align to TRBD2. The CDR3 runs 15 residues. The V gene end was trimmed by 5 bases and the J gene end by 1 base; junction bases not matched to a gene: 2. CDR1 and CDR2 from the germline V gene are SGHTA and FQGNSA. The CDR3 nucleotides read TGTGCCAGCAGCACACTAGCGGGGGGCCAAGAGACCCAGTACTTC. Translation: CASSTLAGGQETQYF.

There are many counts of this clonotype. The chain uses TRBV4-3 and TRBJ2-1, with 9 bases identical to TRBD2. V lost 4 bases and J lost 6; bases outside the gene matches: 7. Per germline, CDR1 LGHNA and CDR2 YSLEER. The CDR3 has 15 amino acids. This CDR3 is CASSRTLTSGNEQFF. CDR3 nucleotides: TGCGCCAGCAGCCGCACCTTGACTAGCGGCAATGAGCAGTTCTTC.

The chain combines TRBV28 with TRBJ2-7; no reliable D call. CDR3 length equals 15 residues. The germline V gene encodes CDR1 MDHEN and CDR2 SYDVKM. V lost 7 bases and J 0 bases, leaving 16 bases between the germline ends. In DNA, the CDR3 is TGTGCCAGCACCCCCGCCGGTTCCGCCTCCTACGAGCAGTACTTC. It translates to CASTPAGSASYEQYF. The full variable domain, with the rest looked up from reference TRBV28 and TRBJ2-7, is DVKVTQSSRYLVKRTGEKVFLECVQDMDHENMFWYRQDPGLGLRLIYFSYDVKMKEKGDIPEGYSVSREKKERFSLILESASTNQTSMYLCASTPAGSASYEQYFGPGTRLTVT.

The chain employs TRBV12-3 or TRBV12-4 and TRBJ2-5; a possible D gene is TRBD2 (6 bases). This CDR3 region has 11 residues. The V gene lost 1 base and the J gene lost 14 bases, with 11 bases spanning the gap. Here the CDR3 reads CASSLGDSPYF. Written as DNA, the CDR3 is TGTGCCAGCAGTTTAGGGGACTCCCCATACTTC.

This clonotype was observed at least ten times. The V call is TRBV11-2, the J call TRBJ2-2; D remains ambiguous. The V gene lost 0 bases and the J gene lost 3 bases, with 5 bases spanning the gap. The germline V gene encodes CDR1 SGHAT and CDR2 FQNNGV. This CDR3 has 14 residues. For the CDR3, the DNA is TGTGCCAGCAGCTTAGAGAAGTACACCGGGGAGCTGTTTTTT. It yields the protein CASSLEKYTGELFF.

This CDR3 is CASSYFSGNSYEQYF. The CDR3, as DNA: TGTGCCAGCAGTTACTTCAGCGGGAACTCCTACGAGCAGTACTTC. The genes are TRBV6-2 or TRBV6-3 and TRBJ2-7; 7 bases line up with TRBD2. The CDR3 runs 15 residues. V shed 1 base, J shed 0 bases, and the junction held 3 bases outside the gene matches. CDR1 MNHEY and CDR2 SVGEGT come from the germline V gene.

The rearrangement uses TRBV15 and TRBJ2-5; 8 bases fit TRBD2. The CDR3 is 15 amino acids. From germline, CDR1 is LNHNV and CDR2 YYDKDF (reference sequence). J gave up 2 bases and V 1 base, and 3 bases lay outside the gene matches. CDR3 amino acids: CATSRVSSGQETQYF. CDR3 coding DNA: TGTGCCACCAGCAGAGTATCTAGCGGGCAAGAGACCCAGTACTTC.

This clonotype was observed a handful of times. V usage is TRBV2 and J usage is TRBJ2-2; D perhaps matches TRBD2 (6 bases). Trimming left V 5 bases short and J 4 bases short, with 20 bases between. The CDR3 extends over 17 amino acids. Germline CDR1 is SNHLY and CDR2 is FYNNEI. The DNA for the CDR3 is TGTGCCAGCAGTAATGCCGTGGATCTAGCGTCCACCGGGGAGCTGTTTTTT. Its protein product is CASSNAVDLASTGELFF. Full variable domain (missing parts from reference TRBV2 and TRBJ2-2): EPEVTQTPSHQVTQMGQEVILRCVPISNHLYFYWYRQILGQKVEFLVSFYNNEISEKSEIFDDQFSVERPDGSNFTLKIRSTKLEDSAMYFCASSNAVDLASTGELFFGEGSRLTVL.

This clonotype was counted only a few times. The chain carries TRBV4-1 and TRBJ2-1; D might be TRBD2 (5 bases). Germline CDR1 and CDR2: MGHRA and YSYEKL. The CDR3 covers 14 residues. V was cut by 0 bases and J by 7 bases, with 10 bases left in between. This CDR3 reads CASSQDITSNEQFF. The CDR3 bases are TGCGCCAGCAGCCAAGATATAACTAGTAATGAGCAGTTCTTC.

In its sample, this clonotype was seen many times. The rearrangement joins TRBV10-3 to TRBJ2-3, with a tentative D call TRBD2 (6 bases). The V gene's germline CDR1 is ENHRY and CDR2 SYGVKD. Trimming stripped 6 bases from V and 4 bases from J, with 11 bases between. The CDR3 has 13 residues. DNA for the CDR3: TGTGCCATCAGACCCCAGCGGGCAGATACGCAGTATTTT. This encodes CAIRPQRADTQYF.

The CDR3 loop is CSARTLDRVVDTEAFF. DNA for the CDR3: TGCAGTGCTAGAACCCTCGACAGGGTGGTGGACACTGAAGCTTTCTTT. This chain links TRBV20-1 with TRBJ1-1, with 7 bases aligning to TRBD1. The CDR3 sequence is 16 residues long. The J segment lost 3 bases and the V segment lost 2 bases, leaving 12 bases of the junction unmatched. Germline CDR1 is DFQATT and CDR2 is SNEGSKA (reference sequence).

This clonotype was found many times. The CDR3 sequence is CASSLPSTDTQYF. As DNA, the CDR3 is TGTGCCAGCAGTCTCCCTAGCACAGATACGCAGTATTTT. V and J are TRBV12-3 or TRBV12-4 and TRBJ2-3, with D hard to call. There are 13 residues in the CDR3. V lost 5 bases, J lost 0 bases, and 6 bases lay in between.

This clonotype was counted many times. The chain couples TRBV7-2 to TRBJ2-3; 7 bases are shared with TRBD2. The V gene's germline CDR1 is SGHTA and CDR2 FQGNSA. The CDR3 length is 16 residues. V lost 7 bases and J lost 0; bases outside the gene matches: 10. The CDR3 is CASTARASGSTDTQYF. The CDR3 DNA reads TGTGCCAGCACCGCCCGGGCTAGCGGAAGCACAGATACGCAGTATTTT. The entire variable domain, with the rest obtained from reference TRBV7-2 and TRBJ2-3, is as follows: GAGVSQSPSNKVTEKGKDVELRCDPISGHTALYWYRQSLGQGLEFLIYFQGNSAPDKSGLPSDRFSAERTGGSVSTLTIQRTQQEDSAVYLCASTARASGSTDTQYFGPGTRLTVL.

In this sample, this clonotype turned up many times. The V call is TRBV12-3 or TRBV12-4, the J call TRBJ2-4; D ambiguous. CDR3 length equals 16 residues. V was cut by 6 bases and J by 4 bases, with 19 bases left in between. CDR3 region: CASSLSSKQRKNIQYF. In DNA, the CDR3 is TGTGCCAGCAGCCTATCTTCAAAACAAAGGAAAAACATTCAGTACTTC.

This clonotype has more than one count but fewer than ten. The genes are TRBV7-2 and TRBJ2-1, with D possibly called TRBD1 or TRBD2 (7 bases each). V was pared by 5 bases and J by 7 bases, with 18 bases between. The CDR3 is 15 residues long. Germline V gives CDR1 SGHTA, CDR2 FQGNSA. CDR3 residues: CASSQGGGYPNEQFF. In DNA form, the CDR3 reads TGTGCCAGCAGCCAGGGGGGGGGCTATCCTAATGAGCAGTTCTTC.

This clonotype was seen only a few times. V and J are TRBV27 and TRBJ2-7; perhaps TRBD1 as D (5 bases). The germline CDR1 and CDR2 sequences are MNHEY and SMNVEV (reference sequence). V shed 5 bases and J shed 3 bases, with 17 bases lying between them. The CDR3 covers 15 residues. CDR3 sequence: CASSTDLGHLYEQYF. The CDR3 region has the DNA TGTGCCAGCAGTACAGACCTAGGACACCTCTACGAGCAGTACTTC.